This T cell receptor (beta chain) emerged from a study of CD8 T cells in Susac syndrome. At the level of the study: Within the sequenced group of Susac syndrome patients, roughly six showed active disease and about 8 were in remission. Blood was drawn from Susac syndrome patients while they were therapy-naive, on corticosteroids, or on intravenous immunoglobulin alone.

Random-hexamer reverse transcription was applied to about 0.5 to 1 ug RNA. TCRdb recomputed calls from the immunoSEQ multiplex PCR reads with MiXCR, one row per CDR3 protein. The sample lists roughly 190,000 distinct CDR3 sequences, about 94% occurring once. CDR3 length: 13 amino acids. Germline CDR1 is GTSNPN and CDR2 is SVGIG (reference sequence). V was pared by 3 bases and J by 8 bases, with 4 bases of the junction left unmatched. This receptor was taken from a human donor with Susac syndrome. The specimen sequenced was CD4+ T cells from PBMCs. The chain links TRBV30 to TRBJ1-5; 10 positions agree with TRBD1. The CDR3 coding sequence is TGTGCCTGGAGCGGGACAGGGGACGAGCCCCAGCATTTT. This encodes CAWSGTGDEPQHF.